One TCR gamma chain is described in this entry. This clone is regarded as medium-sized (0.01 to 0.1%). Its antigen is currently not known. One base away there is no much larger clone; base qualities are not given. From the cysteine up to the phenylalanine, the CDR3 has a length of 11 residues. Only CDR3 DNA is held: 33 bases, read in frame from base 1. CDR1 and CDR2 are drawn from the germline V gene: VENAVY, YDSYNSRV. The germline V end is reduced by 3 bases and the J end by 5 bases; junction bases left unmatched: 1. RNA was extracted with the RNeasy mini kit and reverse transcribed using Superscript III. CDR3 amplicons were produced by multiplex PCR using pooled V-gene forward primers and a constant-region reverse primer with Illumina adaptor overhangs. After gel purification, amplicons were indexed with Nextera index primers over roughly 8 extra PCR cycles and were then purified with AMPure XP beads. Sequencing of libraries was performed on an Illumina MiSeq using paired-end 250 bp reads, dual indexing and a roughly 20% PhiX spike-in. The source study handled its data this way. FastQC was used to check read quality, and ea-utils fastq-join was used to merge TRG read pairs. Sequences were annotated with IMGT/HighV-QUEST, keeping only productive sequences with unambiguous V-gene assignment; clonotypes were defined by identical CDR3 sequence. Downstream analysis used VDJtools 1.1.1, tcR 2.2.3, Treemap and vegan Shannon diversity in R 3.4.4. TCRdb reanalyzed the public reads with the CATT caller, and identical DNA sequences were merged afterwards. The V and J calls follow TCRdb's processing rather than the paper's. This sample lists tens of thousands of gamma-chain clones; about 19% were detected once. About 1.8% of the sample rests with the top ten.

These data belong to a study of Vδ1+ human thymocytes (dated 2018 in TCRdb). Broadly, across the study: As a data resource, the study described the mRNA-level TRG and TRD CDR3 repertoires of highly purified Vdelta1+ thymocytes obtained from young children. Earlier work had validated the multiplex-based CDR3 amplicon strategy against 5'RACE-based methods for generating CDR3 amplicons. Overall results and qualifications from the work: Despite high sort purity, approximately 19% of thymic TRD sequences were Vdelta2 (and few Vdelta3), unlike peripheral blood Vdelta1+ controls. Thymic TRG and TRD repertoires appeared highly polyclonal with Gaussian CDR3 length distributions, unlike oligoclonal peripheral blood repertoires. Because unexpected Vdelta2 sequences could lead to misinterpretation of bulk repertoire data, the authors recommended using highly purified populations and single-cell validation. Because no clustering by age or sex was observed, donors were not stratified by these variables in the analyses. Donors shared many TRG clonotypes (up to roughly 6.9x10^3), but TRD repertoires were essentially private, with at most 130 shared.

Thymic samples were depleted of alphabeta T cells, then CD3+ TCRVdelta1+ TCRVdelta2- thymocytes were FACS-sorted. The purity of the sorted Vdelta1+ thymocytes fell between roughly 96% and 99.6%. The thymic specimens were obtained from several paediatric patients, aged roughly 5 days to 17 months, who were having corrective cardiac surgery. The thymic tissue was dispersed, and mononuclear cells were isolated using a Histopaque-1077 density gradient. For staining, the antibodies used were anti-TCRVdelta1 clone TS8.2, anti-TCRVdelta2 clone B6, anti-CD3 clone HIT3a and anti-TCRalphabeta clone IP26. The source is a girl in the first two years of life who had congenital heart surgery. The sequence is built from TRGV8 and TRGJ1 or TRGJ2. The sample comprised Vdelta1+ gamma-delta thymocytes from the thymus. Interpreted using the paper, the cell subset or site label stands for: FACS-sorted CD3+ TCRalphabeta- TCRVdelta1+ TCRVdelta2- thymocytes. The sequenced DNA: TGTGCCACCTGGGATCATTATAAGAAACTCTTT. It specifies CATWDHYKKLF.